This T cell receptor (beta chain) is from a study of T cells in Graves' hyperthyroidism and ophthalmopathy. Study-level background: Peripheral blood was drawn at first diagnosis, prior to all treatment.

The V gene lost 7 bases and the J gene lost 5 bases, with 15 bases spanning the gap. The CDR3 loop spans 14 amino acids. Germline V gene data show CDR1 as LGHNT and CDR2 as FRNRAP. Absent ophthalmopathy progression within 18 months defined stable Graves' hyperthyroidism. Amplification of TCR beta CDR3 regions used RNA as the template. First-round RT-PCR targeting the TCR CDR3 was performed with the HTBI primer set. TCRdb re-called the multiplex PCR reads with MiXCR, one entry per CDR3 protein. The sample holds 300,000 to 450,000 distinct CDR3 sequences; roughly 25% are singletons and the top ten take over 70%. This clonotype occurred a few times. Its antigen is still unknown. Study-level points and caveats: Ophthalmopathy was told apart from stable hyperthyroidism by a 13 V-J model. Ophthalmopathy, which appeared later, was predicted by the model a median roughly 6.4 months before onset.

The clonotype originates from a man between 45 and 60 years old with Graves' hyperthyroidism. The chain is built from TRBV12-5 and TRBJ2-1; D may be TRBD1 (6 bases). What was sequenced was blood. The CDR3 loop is CASAWGRPDNEQFF. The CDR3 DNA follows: TGTGCTAGTGCCTGGGGGCGCCCCGACAATGAGCAGTTCTTC.